This entry concerns a single T cell receptor (beta chain). Its antigen is undetermined. A clone one base away is much larger, so this may be a read error. In this CDR3 the conserved last residue, phenylalanine or tryptophan, is missing, so a read error is likely. The record originates from a study of molecular identifiers for immune sequencing clone quantification. General study findings and limits: The share of molecules held by clones above 20 RNA copies was over 99% in effector cells and under 1% in naive cells.

Preparation of the bulk TCR libraries relied on previously described methods and listed TCR primers. MiXCR was run by TCRdb on the PCR reads, yielding one entry per CDR3 protein. The sample lists about 640,000 distinct CDR3 sequences; about 20% were seen once. Between about 19,000 and 1,100,000 sorted cells, with 10%, 30% or 50% RNA, yielded naive CD8 libraries. CD8+CD4-CCR7+CD45RA+ cells were sorted as naive CD8 T cells. Trimming removed 0 bases from V and 4 bases from J, with 15 bases in between. The CDR3 is 15 residues long. Germline CDR1 and CDR2: DFQATT and SNEGSKA (reference sequence). The V gene is TRBV20-1, the J gene TRBJ1-1; D gene ambiguous. The sequence was collected from a human donor in good health. Some libraries in this study had Jurkat cell RNA spiked in. The sample taken for sequencing was naive CD8+ T cells from blood, with Jurkat cell RNA spiked in. The subset: FACS-sorted CD8+CD4-CCR7+CD45RA+ naive T cells. The CDR3 protein is CSARDLAQPPTEAFS. The CDR3 DNA is TGCAGTGCTAGAGATCTGGCACAGCCACCCACTGAAGCTTTCTCT.